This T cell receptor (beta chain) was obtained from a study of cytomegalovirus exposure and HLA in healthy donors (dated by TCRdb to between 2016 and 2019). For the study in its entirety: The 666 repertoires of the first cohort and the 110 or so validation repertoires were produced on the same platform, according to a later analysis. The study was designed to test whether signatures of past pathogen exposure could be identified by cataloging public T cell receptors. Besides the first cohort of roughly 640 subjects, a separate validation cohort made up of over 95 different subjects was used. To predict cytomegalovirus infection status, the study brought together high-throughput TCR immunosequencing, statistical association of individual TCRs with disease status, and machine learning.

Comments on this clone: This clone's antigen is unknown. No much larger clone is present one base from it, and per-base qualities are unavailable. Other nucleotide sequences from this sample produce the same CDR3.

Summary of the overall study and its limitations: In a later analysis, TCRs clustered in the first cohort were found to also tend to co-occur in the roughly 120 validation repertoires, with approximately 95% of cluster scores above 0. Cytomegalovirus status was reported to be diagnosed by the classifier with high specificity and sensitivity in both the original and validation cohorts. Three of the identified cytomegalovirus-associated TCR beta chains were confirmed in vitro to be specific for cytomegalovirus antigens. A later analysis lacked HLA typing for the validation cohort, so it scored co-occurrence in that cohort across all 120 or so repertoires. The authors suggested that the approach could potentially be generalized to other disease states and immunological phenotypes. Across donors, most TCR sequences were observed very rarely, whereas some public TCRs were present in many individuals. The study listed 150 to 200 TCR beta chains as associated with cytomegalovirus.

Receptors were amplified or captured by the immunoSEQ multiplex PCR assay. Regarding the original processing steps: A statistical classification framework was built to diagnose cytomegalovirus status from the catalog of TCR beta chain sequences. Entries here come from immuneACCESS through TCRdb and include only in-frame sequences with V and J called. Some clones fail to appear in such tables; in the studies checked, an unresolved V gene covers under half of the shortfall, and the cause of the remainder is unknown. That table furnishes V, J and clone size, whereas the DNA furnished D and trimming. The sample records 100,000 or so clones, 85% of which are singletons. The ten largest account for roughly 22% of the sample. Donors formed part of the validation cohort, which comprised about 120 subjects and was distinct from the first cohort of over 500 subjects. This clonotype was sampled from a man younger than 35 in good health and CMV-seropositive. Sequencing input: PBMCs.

The CDR3 region: CASSLNTNNEQFF. The base sequence is TGCGCCAGCAGCTTGAACACGAACAATGAGCAGTTCTTC. The chain uses TRBV5-1 and TRBJ2-1; no D gene call is confident. The germline V gene specifies SGHRS as CDR1 and YFSETQ as CDR2. V is clipped by 1 base and J by 5 bases, and the sequence between their germline boundaries is 7 bases long. Measured from the cysteine to the phenylalanine, the CDR3 is 13 residues long. Of all the DNA, just the CDR3 is kept, 39 bases in frame from base 1.